This T cell receptor beta chain emerged from a study of blood T cells in healthy people across ages. The CDR3 runs to 14 residues. CDR1 is MNHEY and CDR2 is SVGEGT in the germline V gene. V was clipped by 0 bases and J by 6 bases, with 11 bases between them. The authors ran a second PCR of about 6 to 11 cycles using a sample-barcoded 5' primer and a J-beta primer mix. TCRdb re-called the 5' RACE reads with MiXCR, one entry per CDR3 protein. The data contain 550,000 to 800,000 distinct CDR3 sequences, 20% to 25% of them singletons. This clonotype was picked up one time. In terms of origin and age, donors were healthy Caucasian individuals from Russia aged roughly 6 to 90. Each individual donor underwent a draw of approximately 10 milliliters of peripheral blood.

The sequence was collected from a man in his sixties or seventies in good health. The rearrangement links TRBV6-2 or TRBV6-3 to TRBJ1-2; D perhaps matches TRBD1 (6 bases). Sequencing was performed on blood. CDR3 sequence: CASSYSWTENGYTF. Here the CDR3 DNA reads TGTGCCAGCAGTTACTCTTGGACAGAAAATGGCTACACCTTC.